The text below deals with one T cell receptor beta chain. Trimming pared 6 bases from V and 4 bases from J, leaving 15 bases between. CDR3 length: 15 residues. Germline CDR1 LNHDA, CDR2 SQIVND (reference sequence). This entry is derived from a study of blood T cell repertoires in COVID-19. Study at large: The United States, Italy and Spain supplied acute and convalescent COVID-19 samples. Sample material is recorded as cDNA or gDNA derived from T cells, B-cell-depleted T cells, or PBMCs.

In the authors' workflow: Amplification with reference gene primers provided the estimates of nucleated cell counts. TCRdb's table, derived via immunoSEQ multiplex PCR, lists solely in-frame clones and lacks some. The V and J calls and clone size are taken from that table; D and trimming were inferred from the DNA. The sample yields 87,000 or so clones, around 87% seen once. This TCR derives from a woman between 50 and 59 years old with active or convalescent COVID-19. Material for sequencing was peripheral blood. The chain uses TRBV19 and TRBJ1-4; D unclear. The chain's CDR3 is CASRNRQAVNEKLFF. The CDR3 nucleotides read TGTGCCAGTAGGAACCGGCAGGCCGTTAATGAAAAACTGTTTTTT. The entire variable domain, with the rest obtained from reference TRBV19 and TRBJ1-4, is as follows: DGGITQSPKYLFRKEGQNVTLSCEQNLNHDAMYWYRQDPGQGLRLIYYSQIVNDFQKGDIAEGYSVSREKKESFPLTVTSAQKNPTAFYLCASRNRQAVNEKLFFGSGTQLSVL.